This T cell receptor beta chain was identified during a study of post-analysis software for immune sequencing data (dated by TCRdb to the mid-2010s). General notes on the study: Disease courses on record covered relapsing-remitting, secondary progressive and progressive-relapsing multiple sclerosis, though some patients had no subtype annotation. A subset of samples was prepared in parallel using single-end sample barcoding, then pooled and co-amplified after Illumina adapter ligation. Patient repertoires were compared against 10 to 12 previously published healthy control repertoires from donors aged roughly 6 to 27 years. Paper-wide results and their limitations: The multiple sclerosis patient group was slightly younger than the control group. Significantly higher frequencies in patients than in controls were found for about five TRBV segments, including TRBV5-6, TRBV5-1 and TRBV20-1. Strong co-clustering of samples prepared in the same batch was shown by direct clustering with F measure, prompting a batch-effect correction. Normalized Chao1 diversity was significantly lower in multiple sclerosis patients than controls, suggesting substantial peripheral T-cell clonal expansion.

To demonstrate the VDJtools post-analysis software, TCR beta repertoires were profiled from the peripheral blood of more than 10 young patients with multiple sclerosis. The patients with multiple sclerosis were children and adolescents between 6 and 15 years of age. As to this clonotype: Its target antigen remains unknown. Possible read error: a much larger clone is one base away.

CDR1 and CDR2 (SQVTM, ANQGSEA) derive from the germline V gene. The CDR3 sequence holds 13 residues, the cysteine and phenylalanine included. The entry retains the CDR3 DNA only, 39 bases that are in frame from base 1. Libraries came from PCR. The sequencer listed for this sample is Illumina HiSeq 2500. To reduce PCR and sequencing biases, unique molecular identifiers were incorporated into the TCR beta cDNA libraries. About 500,000 cDNA molecules were obtained for every 1 to 10 million input T cells, so each molecule roughly corresponded to one T cell. Patient libraries were prepared and sequenced with the same protocol used for the earlier healthy control dataset. Samples belonging to the same batch were prepared together, multiplexed and sequenced on a shared HiSeq lane. The original pipeline was this. Raw barcoded reads were processed with MIGEC, and single-read molecular identifier groups were discarded before consensus assembly and CDR3 extraction. VDJtools was used for post-analysis of the clonotype tables, and diversity was normalized by down-sampling every dataset to the size of the smallest sample. In repertoire overlap clustering, CDR3 amino acid sequences, but not nucleotide sequences, were matched to correct batch-related cross-sample contamination. TCRdb trimmed public reads at Q25 via fastp, called clones via MiXCR and kept in-frame beta chains. Each CDR3 protein appears once, grouped with its most common genes and DNA. These V and J calls rely on TCRdb rather than the paper's analysis. The sample profile shows fewer than 850,000 distinct CDR3 sequences; about 27% of them were found once. In total, the top ten clones hold 0.5% to 0.6% of the sample.

Input material: blood. The TCR was taken from a girl between 10 and 17 years old with multiple sclerosis. The chain links TRBV29-1 with TRBJ2-1; a weak D assignment points to TRBD1 (5 bases agree). The DNA end is more similar to TRBJ2-7, so the J call may be wrong. This receptor carries the CDR3 CSVDRAGFNEQYF. In nucleotide form, the sequence is TGCAGCGTTGATCGGGCAGGGTTCAATGAGCAGTACTTC.